This T cell receptor (beta chain) emerged from a study of T cell repertoires in cytomegalovirus infection. One entry per CDR3 protein, called by TCRdb with MiXCR from the reads. The sample carries about 680,000 distinct CDR3 sequences, around 24% recorded once. The sample taken for sequencing was CD8+ T cells from PBMCs. The origin of this receptor is a human donor in good health (CMV status not recorded). Some clones in this sample may be carry-over from other donors' samples.

CDR3 amino acids: CASSVGEMNTEAFF. CDR3 coding DNA: TGTGCCAGCAGCGTAGGGGAGATGAACACTGAAGCTTTCTTT. This chain uses TRBV9 with TRBJ1-1; D unresolved. Germline CDR1 reads SGDLS; CDR2 reads YYNGEE. The CDR3 is made up of 14 amino acids. Trimming pared 0 bases from V and 0 bases from J, leaving 6 bases between.